This passage covers 15 T cell receptor beta chains from one sample sequenced in a study of Graves' ophthalmopathy and Graves' hyperthyroidism. The study amplified TCR beta CDR3 regions using RNA transcripts. RT-PCR with HTBI primers came first, then second-round multiplex PCR. TCRdb redid the calling of the multiplex PCR reads with MiXCR, one entry per CDR3 protein. The sample shows some 410,000 distinct CDR3 sequences, over 20% of them seen only once. The sequencing sample was made of peripheral blood. Receptors originate from a woman under 30 with stable Graves' hyperthyroidism.

The chain combines TRBV4-3 with TRBJ1-2, with no clear D. The ends were cut back, 8 bases at V and 3 bases at J, with 22 bases in the middle. The CDR3 spans 16 residues. Germline CDR1 and CDR2: LGHNA and YSLEER. The CDR3 loop reads CASRPGLRSVDYGYTF. CDR3 nucleotides: TGCGCCAGCCGTCCCGGGCTCCGATCAGTGGACTATGGCTACACCTTC.

This clonotype was counted at least ten times. This chain uses TRBV7-2 with TRBJ1-6; D call uncertain. Trimming stripped 1 base from V and 3 bases from J, with 7 bases between. CDR1 and CDR2 (germline): SGHTA, FQGNSA. There are 15 residues in the CDR3. CDR3 DNA sequence: TGTGCCAGCAGCTTAGACACAAACTATAATTCACCCCTCCACTTT. The encoded protein is CASSLDTNYNSPLHF.

The rearrangement links TRBV27 to TRBJ1-2; D unresolved. Germline V gene data show CDR1 as MNHEY and CDR2 as SMNVEV (reference sequence). The length of the CDR3 is 15 residues. V dropped 5 bases and J dropped 0 bases, with 13 bases sitting between them. The CDR3 region has the DNA TGTGCCAGCAGTCCGTGGTCGCTAGCTAACTATGGCTACACCTTC. Translating gives CASSPWSLANYGYTF.

In this sample, this clonotype turned up many times. The V call is TRBV6-2 or TRBV6-3, the J call TRBJ2-7; 10 nucleotides agree with TRBD2. With V trimmed by 0 bases and J by 4 bases, 3 bases remained unmatched. The CDR3 runs 15 residues. From germline, CDR1 is MNHEY and CDR2 SVGEGT. In nucleotides, the CDR3 is TGTGCCAGCAGTTACTCAGAGCGGGAGGGGTACGAGCAGTACTTC. It specifies CASSYSEREGYEQYF.

This clonotype has a count of ten or more. The chain has TRBV11-2 and TRBJ1-1; 9 positions match TRBD1. CDR1 is SGHAT and CDR2 is FQNNGV in the germline V gene. The CDR3 runs 15 residues. J was trimmed by 7 bases and V by 5 bases; bases with no gene match: 11. CDR3 protein: CASSRTGTGSGEAFF. The CDR3 DNA is TGTGCCAGCAGCCGCACCGGGACAGGGTCTGGTGAAGCTTTCTTT.

The chain employs TRBV12-5 and TRBJ2-7; 7 nucleotides line up with TRBD2. CDR1 LGHNT and CDR2 FRNRAP come from the germline V gene. With V trimmed by 10 bases and J by 0 bases, 9 bases remained unmatched. The CDR3 length is 14 residues. The CDR3 here is CATATGGNSYEQYF. In nucleotides, the CDR3 is TGTGCTACTGCGACGGGGGGAAACTCCTACGAGCAGTACTTC. Looking up the rest from reference TRBV12-5 and TRBJ2-7 gives the full variable domain: DARVTQTPRHKVTEMGQEVTMRCQPILGHNTVFWYRQTMMQGLELLAYFRNRAPLDDSGMPKDRFSAEMPDATLATLKIQPSEPRDSAVYFCATATGGNSYEQYFGPGTRLTVT.

This clonotype was recorded at least ten times. The chain carries TRBV7-9 and TRBJ2-7; 7 nucleotides align to TRBD1. CDR1 and CDR2 from the germline V gene are SEHNR and FQNEAQ (reference sequence). The CDR3 has 12 residues. V trimming: 10 bases; J trimming: 6 bases; junction bases outside the gene matches: 9. The CDR3 sequence: CATLTGPGEQYF. CDR3 DNA sequence: TGTGCCACCCTGACAGGGCCCGGCGAGCAGTACTTC.

Turning to this clonotype: Mismatch with germline at one junction end may stem from a read error. The J gene is TRBJ2-7, the V gene TRBV9, with 7 bases identical to TRBD1. Germline V CDR1 and CDR2: SGDLS, YYNGEE. This CDR3 spans 16 amino acids. For the CDR3, the DNA is TGTGCCAGCAGCCCGACGGGACAGACTAACCCCTACGATCAGTACTTC. This sequence encodes CASSPTGQTNPYDQYF.

J is TRBJ1-2 and V is TRBV7-2; 8 bases fit TRBD1. This CDR3 is built from 14 residues. Germline values: CDR1 SGHTA, CDR2 FQGNSA. Germline trimming cut 4 bases from V and 8 bases from J; bases unmatched to any gene: 9. In DNA, the CDR3 is TGTGCCAGCAGCTACCGTAACGGACAGGGAGGCTACACCTTC. Encoded protein: CASSYRNGQGGYTF.

This clonotype has a count of ten or more. The chain uses TRBV18 and TRBJ1-2, with TRBD1 as a possible D gene (6 bases). The CDR3 length is 14 residues. Germline CDR1 reads KGHSH; CDR2 reads LQKENI. Trimming removed 6 bases at V and 12 bases at J, with 23 bases between. The chain's CDR3 is CASSPPADRGFDTF. The DNA of the CDR3 is TGTGCCAGCTCGCCCCCGGCGGACAGAGGCTTCGACACCTTC. The whole variable domain, remainder taken from reference TRBV18 and TRBJ1-2, is NAGVMQNPRHLVRRRGQEARLRCSPMKGHSHVYWYRQLPEEGLKFMVYLQKENIIDESGMPKERFSAEFPKEGPSILRIQQVVRGDSAAYFCASSPPADRGFDTFGSGTRLTVV.

This clonotype was recorded at least ten times. The V and J genes are TRBV7-2 and TRBJ1-2; D is unclear. The CDR3 loop spans 15 amino acids. Looked up from germline, CDR1 is SGHTA and CDR2 is FQGNSA. V was pared by 0 bases and J by 0 bases, with 8 bases between. The CDR3 reads CASSLAQPANYGYTF. CDR3 sequence (DNA): TGTGCCAGCAGCTTAGCCCAACCAGCTAACTATGGCTACACCTTC.

This clonotype was seen repeatedly, ten times or more. The rearrangement joins TRBV19 to TRBJ1-5; D not resolved. Germline CDR1 and CDR2: LNHDA and SQIVND (reference sequence). The V gene lost 4 bases and the J gene lost 3 bases, with 10 bases spanning the gap. The CDR3 spans 14 residues. CDR3 sequence (DNA): TGTGCCAGTAGTAAAGTCAGTATCAATCAGCCCCAGCATTTT. Amino acids: CASSKVSINQPQHF. Full variable domain (missing parts from reference TRBV19 and TRBJ1-5): DGGITQSPKYLFRKEGQNVTLSCEQNLNHDAMYWYRQDPGQGLRLIYYSQIVNDFQKGDIAEGYSVSREKKESFPLTVTSAQKNPTAFYLCASSKVSINQPQHFGDGTRLSIL.

In this sample, this clonotype turned up a few times. The chain employs TRBV6-1 and TRBJ2-7; D is unclear. Per germline, CDR1 MNHNS and CDR2 SASEGT. This CDR3 comprises 12 residues. The V gene lost 11 bases and the J gene lost 0 bases, with 11 bases spanning the gap. This chain's CDR3 is CAFRGSSYEQYF. CDR3 sequence (DNA): TGTGCCTTTCGAGGCAGCTCCTACGAGCAGTACTTC.

This clonotype came up a few times. This sequence joins TRBV15 and TRBJ1-1, with D possibly being TRBD1 (5 bases). Germline CDR1 and CDR2: LNHNV and YYDKDF (reference sequence). V gave up 4 bases and J gave up 0 bases, with 18 bases separating them. The CDR3 extends over 17 amino acids. CDR3 amino acids: CATSTNLRGGMNTEAFF. The CDR3 bases are TGTGCCACCAGCACCAACCTTCGGGGCGGAATGAACACTGAAGCTTTCTTT.

As concerns this clonotype: A much more abundant neighbour one base away suggests this may be a read error. This sequence joins TRBV7-3 and TRBJ1-1; D gene unclear. Germline CDR1 and CDR2: SGHTA and FQGTGA. This CDR3 has 10 amino acids. V gave up 8 bases and J gave up 3 bases, with 4 bases separating them. The CDR3, as DNA: TGTGCCAGCCCGGACACTGAAGCTTTCTTT. This encodes CASPDTEAFF.